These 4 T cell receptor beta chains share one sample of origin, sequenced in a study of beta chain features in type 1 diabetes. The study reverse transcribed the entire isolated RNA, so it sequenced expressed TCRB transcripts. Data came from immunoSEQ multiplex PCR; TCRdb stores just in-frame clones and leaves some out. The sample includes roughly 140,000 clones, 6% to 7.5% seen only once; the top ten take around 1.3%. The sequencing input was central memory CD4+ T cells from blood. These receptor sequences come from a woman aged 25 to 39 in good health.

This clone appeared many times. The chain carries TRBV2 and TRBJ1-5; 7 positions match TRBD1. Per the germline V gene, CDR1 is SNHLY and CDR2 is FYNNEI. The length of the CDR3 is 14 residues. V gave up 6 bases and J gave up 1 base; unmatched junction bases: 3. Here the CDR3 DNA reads TGTGCCAGCAGCGAGACAGGGAGCAATCAGCCCCAGCATTTT. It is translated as CASSETGSNQPQHF.

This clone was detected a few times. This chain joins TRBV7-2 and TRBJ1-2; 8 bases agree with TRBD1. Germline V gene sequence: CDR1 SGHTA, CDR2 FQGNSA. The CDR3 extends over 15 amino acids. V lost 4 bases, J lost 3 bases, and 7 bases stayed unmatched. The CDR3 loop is CASSSRQGIDYGYTF. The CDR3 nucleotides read TGTGCCAGCAGCTCCAGACAGGGGATAGACTATGGCTACACCTTC. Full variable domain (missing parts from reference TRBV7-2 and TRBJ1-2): GAGVSQSPSNKVTEKGKDVELRCDPISGHTALYWYRQSLGQGLEFLIYFQGNSAPDKSGLPSDRFSAERTGGSVSTLTIQRTQQEDSAVYLCASSSRQGIDYGYTFGSGTRLTVV.

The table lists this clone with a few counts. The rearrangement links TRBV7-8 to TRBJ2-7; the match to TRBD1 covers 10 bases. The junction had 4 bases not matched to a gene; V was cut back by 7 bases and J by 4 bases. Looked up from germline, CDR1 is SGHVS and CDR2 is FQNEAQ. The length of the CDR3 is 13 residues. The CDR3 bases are TGTGCCAGCATAGGGGGACAGGGGTACGAGCAGTACTTC. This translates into CASIGGQGYEQYF.

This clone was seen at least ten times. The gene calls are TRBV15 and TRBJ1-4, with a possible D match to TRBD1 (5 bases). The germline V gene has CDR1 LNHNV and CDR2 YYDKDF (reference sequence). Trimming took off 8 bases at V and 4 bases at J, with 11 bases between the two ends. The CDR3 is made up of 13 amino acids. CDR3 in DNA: TGTGCCACCGCTGGGGCTCATAATGAAAAACTGTTTTTT. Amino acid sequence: CATAGAHNEKLFF.